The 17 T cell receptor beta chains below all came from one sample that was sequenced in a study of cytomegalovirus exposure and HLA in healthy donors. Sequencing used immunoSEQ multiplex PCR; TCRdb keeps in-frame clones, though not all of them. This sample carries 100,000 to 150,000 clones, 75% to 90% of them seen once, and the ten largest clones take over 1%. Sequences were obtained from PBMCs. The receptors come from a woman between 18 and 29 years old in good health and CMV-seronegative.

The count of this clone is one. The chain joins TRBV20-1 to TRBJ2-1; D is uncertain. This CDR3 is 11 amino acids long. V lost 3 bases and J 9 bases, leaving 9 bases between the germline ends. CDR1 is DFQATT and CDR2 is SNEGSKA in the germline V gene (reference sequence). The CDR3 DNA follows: TGCAGTGCTAGTTCCGTCAGTGAGCAGTTCTTC. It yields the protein CSASSVSEQFF.

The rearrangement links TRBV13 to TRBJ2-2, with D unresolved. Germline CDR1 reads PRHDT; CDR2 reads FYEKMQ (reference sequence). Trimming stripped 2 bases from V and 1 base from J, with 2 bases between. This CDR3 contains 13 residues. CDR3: CASSLQNTGELFF. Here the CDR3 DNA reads TGTGCCAGCAGCTTACAGAACACCGGGGAGCTGTTTTTT.

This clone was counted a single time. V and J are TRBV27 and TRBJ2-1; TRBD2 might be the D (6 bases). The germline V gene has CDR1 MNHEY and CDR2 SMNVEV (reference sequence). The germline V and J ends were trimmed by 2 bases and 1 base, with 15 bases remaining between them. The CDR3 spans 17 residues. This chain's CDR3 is CASSLRIVAGSYNEQFF. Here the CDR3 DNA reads TGTGCCAGCAGTTTAAGGATCGTCGCGGGGTCCTACAATGAGCAGTTCTTC.

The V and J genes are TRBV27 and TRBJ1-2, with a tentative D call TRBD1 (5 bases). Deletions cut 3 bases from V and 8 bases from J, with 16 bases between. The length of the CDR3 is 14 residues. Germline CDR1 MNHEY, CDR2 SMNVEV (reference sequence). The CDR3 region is CASSFLSGGLGYTF. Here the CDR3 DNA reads TGTGCCAGCAGTTTCTTGTCCGGGGGTTTGGGCTACACCTTC.

As DNA, the CDR3 is TGCAGCGTTGCCCCGGGTTGGGGCATGGTGAACACTGAAGCTTTCTTT. Its translation: CSVAPGWGMVNTEAFF. The J gene is TRBJ1-1, the V gene TRBV29-1, with a tentative D call TRBD1 (5 bases). The length of the CDR3 is 16 residues. V gave up 4 bases and J gave up 0 bases, with 18 bases separating them. Germline-derived CDR1 and CDR2 are SQVTM and ANQGSEA.

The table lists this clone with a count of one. The CDR3 nucleotides are TGTGCCAGCAGCGTAGCCTCCGGGACATTCTACAATGAGCAGTTCTTC. Protein product: CASSVASGTFYNEQFF. The V and J genes are TRBV9 and TRBJ2-1, with TRBD1 as a possible D gene (6 bases). CDR1 is SGDLS, CDR2 YYNGEE, per germline. Trimming cost V 0 bases and J 3 bases, with 13 bases left between them. CDR3 size: 16 residues.

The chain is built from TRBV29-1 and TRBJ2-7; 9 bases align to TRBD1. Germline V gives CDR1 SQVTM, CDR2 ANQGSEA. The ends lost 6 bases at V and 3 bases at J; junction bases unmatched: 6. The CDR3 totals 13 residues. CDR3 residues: CSVRTTGGYEQYF. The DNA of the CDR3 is TGCAGCGTGCGGACGACAGGGGGCTACGAGCAGTACTTC.

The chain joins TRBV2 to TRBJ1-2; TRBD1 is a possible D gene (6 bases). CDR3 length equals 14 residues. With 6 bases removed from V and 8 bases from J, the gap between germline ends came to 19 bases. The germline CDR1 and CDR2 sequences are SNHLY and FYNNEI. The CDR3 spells CASRTGPGRGGYTF. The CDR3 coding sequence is TGTGCCAGCAGAACTGGACCGGGCAGGGGAGGCTACACCTTC.

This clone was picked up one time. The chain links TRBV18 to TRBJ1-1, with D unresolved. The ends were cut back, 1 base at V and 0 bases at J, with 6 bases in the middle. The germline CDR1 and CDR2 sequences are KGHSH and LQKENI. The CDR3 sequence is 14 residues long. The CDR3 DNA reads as TGTGCCAGCTCACCACTTATGTTGAACACTGAAGCTTTCTTT. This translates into CASSPLMLNTEAFF. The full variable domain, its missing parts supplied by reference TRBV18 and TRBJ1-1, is NAGVMQNPRHLVRRRGQEARLRCSPMKGHSHVYWYRQLPEEGLKFMVYLQKENIIDESGMPKERFSAEFPKEGPSILRIQQVVRGDSAAYFCASSPLMLNTEAFFGQGTRLTVV.

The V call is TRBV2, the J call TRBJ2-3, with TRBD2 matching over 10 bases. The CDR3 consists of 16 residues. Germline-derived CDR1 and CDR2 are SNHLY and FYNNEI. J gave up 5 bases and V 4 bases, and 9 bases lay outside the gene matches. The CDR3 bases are TGTGCCAGCAGTGTTGGAGCGGGGGGGCCGGGAGATACGCAGTATTTT. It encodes CASSVGAGGPGDTQYF.

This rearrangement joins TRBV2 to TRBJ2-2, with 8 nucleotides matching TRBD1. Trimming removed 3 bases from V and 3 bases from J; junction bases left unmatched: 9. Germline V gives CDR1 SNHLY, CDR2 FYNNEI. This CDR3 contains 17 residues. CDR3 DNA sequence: TGTGCCAGCAGTGAGGCAGGGGGCGATAAGGACACCGGGGAGCTGTTTTTT. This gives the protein CASSEAGGDKDTGELFF.

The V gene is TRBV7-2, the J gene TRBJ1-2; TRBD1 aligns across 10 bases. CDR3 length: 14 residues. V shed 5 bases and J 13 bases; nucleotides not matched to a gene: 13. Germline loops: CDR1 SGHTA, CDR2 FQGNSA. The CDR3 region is CASSPRTGGPGRTF. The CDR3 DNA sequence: TGTGCCAGCAGCCCACGGACAGGGGGTCCCGGGCGCACCTTC.

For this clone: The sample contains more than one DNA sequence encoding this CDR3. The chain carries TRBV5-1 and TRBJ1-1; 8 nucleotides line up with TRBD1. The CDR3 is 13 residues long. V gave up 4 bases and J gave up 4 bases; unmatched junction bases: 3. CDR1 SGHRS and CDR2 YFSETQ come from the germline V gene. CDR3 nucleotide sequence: TGCGCCAGCAGCCCAGACAGGGGCACTGAAGCTTTCTTT. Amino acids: CASSPDRGTEAFF. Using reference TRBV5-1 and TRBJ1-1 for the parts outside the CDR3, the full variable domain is KAGVTQTPRYLIKTRGQQVTLSCSPISGHRSVSWYQQTPGQGLQFLFEYFSETQRNKGNFPGRFSGRQFSNSRSEMNVSTLELGDSALYLCASSPDRGTEAFFGQGTRLTVV.

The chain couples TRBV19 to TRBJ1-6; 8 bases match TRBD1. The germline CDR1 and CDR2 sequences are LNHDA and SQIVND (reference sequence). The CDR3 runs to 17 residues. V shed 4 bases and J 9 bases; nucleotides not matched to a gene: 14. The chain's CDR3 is CASSTRYRGYRGSPLHF. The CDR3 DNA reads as TGTGCCAGTAGTACCCGGTACAGGGGGTACCGCGGTTCACCCCTCCACTTT. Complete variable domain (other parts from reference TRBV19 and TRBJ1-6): DGGITQSPKYLFRKEGQNVTLSCEQNLNHDAMYWYRQDPGQGLRLIYYSQIVNDFQKGDIAEGYSVSREKKESFPLTVTSAQKNPTAFYLCASSTRYRGYRGSPLHFGNGTRLTVT.

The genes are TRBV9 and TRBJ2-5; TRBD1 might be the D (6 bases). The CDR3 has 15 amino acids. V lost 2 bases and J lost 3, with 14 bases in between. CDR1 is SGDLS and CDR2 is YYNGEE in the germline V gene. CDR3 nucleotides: TGTGCCAGCAGCGTGTTGGGACATTCCGAAGAGACCCAGTACTTC. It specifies CASSVLGHSEETQYF.

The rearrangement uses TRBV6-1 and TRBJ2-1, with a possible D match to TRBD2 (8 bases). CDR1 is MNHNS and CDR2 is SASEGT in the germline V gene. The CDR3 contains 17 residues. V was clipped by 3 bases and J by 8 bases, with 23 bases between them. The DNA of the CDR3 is TGTGCCAGCAGTGAGTCTCTAGGGGGCGCGGGAGGCCATGAGCAGTTCTTC. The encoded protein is CASSESLGGAGGHEQFF.

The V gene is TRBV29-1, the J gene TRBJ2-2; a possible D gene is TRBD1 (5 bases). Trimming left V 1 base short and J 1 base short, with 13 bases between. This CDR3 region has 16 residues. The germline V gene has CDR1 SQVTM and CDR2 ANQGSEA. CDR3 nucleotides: TGCAGCGTTGAAGGTGTGGGGCAGATGAACACCGGGGAGCTGTTTTTT. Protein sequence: CSVEGVGQMNTGELFF.